Presented here are 16 T cell receptor beta chains from one specimen sequenced in a study of blood T cell repertoires in COVID-19. Profiling relied on immunoSEQ multiplex PCR, and the TCRdb table lists in-frame clones only, not all of them. The sample has about 57,000 clones, around 80% seen once. Sample: PBMCs or T cells enriched from blood (not recorded which). All receptors derive from a woman aged 35 to 49 with acute COVID-19.

This CDR3 reads CASSLARDRLIDYGYTF. The DNA of the CDR3 is TGCGCCAGCAGCTTGGCTAGGGACAGATTAATTGACTATGGCTACACCTTC. The chain couples TRBV5-1 to TRBJ1-2; 7 bases are shared with TRBD1. The V segment lost 0 bases and the J segment 3 bases; nucleotides outside the gene matches: 11. CDR1 and CDR2 from the germline V gene are SGHRS and YFSETQ. The CDR3 runs to 17 residues.

The chain uses TRBV27 and TRBJ2-5, with TRBD2 as a possible D gene (5 bases). CDR3 length: 16 amino acids. Germline CDR1 is MNHEY and CDR2 is SMNVEV (reference sequence). The germline V and J ends were trimmed by 6 bases and 0 bases, with 17 bases remaining between them. In DNA form, the CDR3 reads TGTGCCAGCAGATATACGGGATTGGGGTACCAAGAGACCCAGTACTTC. It encodes CASRYTGLGYQETQYF.

The V gene is TRBV11-3, the J gene TRBJ2-1; 15 nucleotides align to TRBD2. V was clipped by 4 bases and J by 12 bases; unmatched bases: 7. The CDR3 runs to 15 residues. The germline V gene encodes CDR1 SGHNT and CDR2 YENEEA. The CDR3 DNA reads as TGTGCCAGCAGCTCAGGGACTAGCGGGAGGCGTGGGCAGTTCTTC. Translating it yields CASSSGTSGRRGQFF. The whole variable domain, remainder taken from reference TRBV11-3 and TRBJ2-1, is EAGVVQSPRYKIIEKKQPVAFWCNPISGHNTLYWYLQNLGQGPELLIRYENEEAVDDSQLPKDRFSAERLKGVDSTLKIQPAELGDSAVYLCASSSGTSGRRGQFFGPGTRLTVL.

V usage is TRBV6-6 and J usage is TRBJ1-1, with D perhaps TRBD1 (6 bases). Deletions cut 5 bases from V and 4 bases from J, with 11 bases between. CDR1 is MNHNY, CDR2 SVGAGI, per germline (reference sequence). The CDR3 sequence is 13 residues long. This chain's CDR3 is CASSQGFPTEAFF. CDR3 DNA: TGTGCCAGCAGTCAGGGGTTCCCCACTGAAGCTTTCTTT.

The V gene is TRBV21-1, the J gene TRBJ1-5; the table's D call of TRBD1 was not tested on the DNA. TRBV21-1 is a pseudogene locus. The length of the CDR3 is 14 residues. This chain's CDR3 is CASSQLRVDQPQHF. For the CDR3, the DNA is TGTGCCAGCAGCCAACTCAGGGTAGACCAGCCCCAGCATTTT.

This clone is a singleton in its sample. The rearrangement joins TRBV20-1 to TRBJ2-3; TRBD2 agrees at 10 bases. Trimming cost V 3 bases and J 6 bases; bases outside gene matches: 6. CDR1 is DFQATT and CDR2 is SNEGSKA in the germline V gene (reference sequence). CDR3 size: 14 residues. This CDR3 is CSASNSGRKDTQYF. In DNA, the CDR3 is TGCAGTGCTAGTAATAGCGGGAGGAAGGATACGCAGTATTTT.

The V call is TRBV19, the J call TRBJ2-3; 9 nucleotides match TRBD1. From germline, CDR1 is LNHDA and CDR2 SQIVND (reference sequence). This CDR3 is 17 amino acids long. After removal of 6 bases from V and 4 bases from J, the junction contained 14 bases not matched to a gene. In nucleotides, the CDR3 is TGTGCCAGTAGACGGTACCCGGGACAGGGAAGCCCAGATACGCAGTATTTT. Protein sequence: CASRRYPGQGSPDTQYF.

The chain joins TRBV5-6 to TRBJ2-5; D not certain. CDR1 and CDR2 from the germline V gene are SGHDT and YYEEEE. V was shortened by 2 bases and J by 3 bases, with 14 bases between the two germline ends. This CDR3 has 15 amino acids. The CDR3 here is CASSFGYVGKETQYF. The CDR3 nucleotides are TGTGCCAGCAGCTTTGGGTACGTGGGCAAAGAGACCCAGTACTTC. Together with reference TRBV5-6 and TRBJ2-5, the CDR3 gives the full variable domain: DAGVTQSPTHLIKTRGQQVTLRCSPKSGHDTVSWYQQALGQGPQFIFQYYEEEERQRGNFPDRFSGHQFPNYSSELNVNALLLGDSALYLCASSFGYVGKETQYFGPGTRLLVL.

The genes are TRBV4-1 and TRBJ1-5, with TRBD1 as a possible D gene (5 bases). The CDR3 spans 14 residues. V lost 5 bases, J lost 7 bases, and 15 bases lay in between. The germline V gene encodes CDR1 MGHRA and CDR2 YSYEKL. The CDR3 DNA is TGCGCCAGCAGCTACAGAGACGGGGGACAGCCCCAGCATTTT. Protein: CASSYRDGGQPQHF.

The chain is built from TRBV6-5 and TRBJ2-5, with D maybe TRBD1 (6 bases). Germline V gene data show CDR1 as MNHEY and CDR2 as SVGAGI. The CDR3 is 15 amino acids. V was shortened by 8 bases and J by 5 bases, with 21 bases between the two germline ends. The chain's CDR3 is CASLPGSGARETQYF. In DNA, the CDR3 is TGTGCCAGCCTTCCCGGGTCAGGGGCCAGGGAGACCCAGTACTTC.

The CDR3 DNA follows: TGTGCCAGCAGCGCGGGGACAGGGGGCTCTGGAAACACCATATATTTT. Protein: CASSAGTGGSGNTIYF. The chain joins TRBV9 to TRBJ1-3, with 11 bases identical to TRBD1. This CDR3 is 16 amino acids long. V lost 3 bases, J lost 0 bases, and 2 bases stayed unmatched. Germline CDR1 and CDR2: SGDLS and YYNGEE.

CDR3 amino acids: CASSLGQAGGRGYNEQFF. The CDR3 DNA is TGTGCCAGCAGCTTGGGGCAGGCGGGAGGCCGGGGGTACAATGAGCAGTTCTTC. The V call is TRBV5-4, the J call TRBJ2-1, with 8 nucleotides matching TRBD2. Germline values: CDR1 SGHNT, CDR2 YYREEE (reference sequence). V shed 0 bases, J shed 4 bases, and the junction held 12 bases outside the gene matches. The CDR3 runs 18 residues.

The V gene is TRBV9, the J gene TRBJ2-1; 9 bases align to TRBD2. The CDR3 is 14 residues long. Trimming removed 3 bases from V and 7 bases from J; junction bases left unmatched: 5. Germline V gives CDR1 SGDLS, CDR2 YYNGEE. The CDR3 is CASSDRTSGNEQFF. The CDR3 DNA follows: TGTGCCAGCAGCGATCGTACTAGCGGGAATGAGCAGTTCTTC.

The genes are TRBV5-1 and TRBJ1-1, with D tentatively TRBD1 (5 bases). Germline CDR1 reads SGHRS; CDR2 reads YFSETQ. Trimming cost V 10 bases and J 5 bases, with 18 bases left between them. The CDR3 is 13 residues long. In DNA form, the CDR3 reads TGCGCCTCTCGGGACTCGGGGGGAACTGAAGCTTTCTTT. Its protein product is CASRDSGGTEAFF. Full variable domain (rest looked up from reference TRBV5-1 and TRBJ1-1): KAGVTQTPRYLIKTRGQQVTLSCSPISGHRSVSWYQQTPGQGLQFLFEYFSETQRNKGNFPGRFSGRQFSNSRSEMNVSTLELGDSALYLCASRDSGGTEAFFGQGTRLTVV.

This clone was observed once. The rearrangement uses TRBV11-2 and TRBJ1-2; D gene unclear. There are 15 residues in the CDR3. The V end was cut by 4 bases, the J end by 6 bases, with 18 bases between. CDR1 is SGHAT and CDR2 is FQNNGV in the germline V gene. CDR3 residues: CASSSFPGPANGYTF. The CDR3 DNA reads as TGTGCCAGCAGCTCTTTCCCAGGCCCAGCCAATGGCTACACCTTC.

The sample holds a few counts of this clone. This sequence joins TRBV28 and TRBJ1-4, with TRBD1 matching over 7 bases. The V segment lost 6 bases and the J segment 6 bases; nucleotides outside the gene matches: 4. Per the germline V gene, CDR1 is MDHEN and CDR2 is SYDVKM. The CDR3 extends over 13 amino acids. The CDR3 region has the DNA TGTGCCAGCAGCGCAGGGGGACATGAAAAACTGTTTTTT. The encoded protein is CASSAGGHEKLFF.